The 20 T cell receptor beta chains presented below share a single source sample, sequenced in a study of blood T cells in healthy people across ages. A sample-barcoded 5' primer and a J-beta primer mix were used in a second PCR of roughly 7 to 11 cycles. Using its own MiXCR run on the 5' RACE reads, TCRdb lists one record per CDR3 protein. The repertoire includes about 780,000 distinct CDR3 sequences, 35% to 60% of them detected once, and 15% to 20% sits in the top ten. The sequencing sample was made of blood. All receptors derive from a man aged 80 or over in good health.

This clonotype was counted between two and nine times. This sequence joins TRBV20-1 and TRBJ2-1; 9 bases fit TRBD1. This CDR3 region has 14 residues. The germline CDR1 and CDR2 sequences are DFQATT and SNEGSKA (reference sequence). Trimming took 6 bases from V and 2 from J; bases not matched to a gene: 5. CDR3 loop: CSAARDRAYNEQFF. The CDR3 nucleotides read TGCAGTGCCGCCCGGGACAGGGCCTACAATGAGCAGTTCTTC.

This clonotype was counted only a few times. The rearrangement joins TRBV30 to TRBJ1-2, with TRBD1 matching over 9 bases. The CDR3 contains 14 residues. Germline values: CDR1 GTSNPN, CDR2 SVGIG (reference sequence). V shed 3 bases and J 8 bases; nucleotides not matched to a gene: 10. CDR3 sequence (DNA): TGTGCCTGGAGGAAGACAGGGGGGATAGGGGGCTACACCTTC. Protein sequence: CAWRKTGGIGGYTF.

The chain recombines TRBV6-1 with TRBJ2-1; D is uncertain. The germline gives CDR1 MNHNS, CDR2 SASEGT. This CDR3 spans 12 amino acids. V shed 2 bases and J shed 8 bases, with 7 bases lying between them. This CDR3 reads CASSELVYEQFF. The CDR3 DNA reads TGTGCCAGCAGTGAACTTGTTTATGAGCAGTTCTTC.

At least ten counts were recorded for this clonotype. The V call is TRBV9, the J call TRBJ2-1; perhaps TRBD1 as D (6 bases). Germline V lookup: CDR1 SGDLS, CDR2 YYNGEE. V shed 1 base and J shed 10 bases, with 15 bases lying between them. This CDR3 spans 14 amino acids. DNA for the CDR3: TGTGCCAGCAGCGTACGACAGGAACGAGGCGAGCAGTTCTTC. It encodes CASSVRQERGEQFF.

This clonotype was seen just once. One junction end disagrees with the germline gene, perhaps due to a read error. The V gene is TRBV20-1, the J gene TRBJ2-5; a possible D gene is TRBD1 (6 bases). The germline V gene has CDR1 DFQATT and CDR2 SNEGSKA (reference sequence). CDR3 length: 13 residues. The DNA of the CDR3 is TGCGGTGCTAGAAAACAGGGCCAAGAGACCCAGTACTTC. Translated, it gives CGARKQGQETQYF.

The chain recombines TRBV29-1 with TRBJ2-7, with 11 bases lining up with TRBD1. The V segment lost 8 bases and the J segment 5 bases; nucleotides outside the gene matches: 8. This CDR3 is built from 13 residues. Germline V gives CDR1 SQVTM, CDR2 ANQGSEA. CDR3 sequence reads: CSTRTGGGHEQYF. CDR3 DNA sequence: TGCAGCACCAGGACAGGGGGCGGCCACGAGCAGTACTTC.

V is TRBV6-6 and J is TRBJ2-3; possibly TRBD1 for D (5 bases). The CDR3 runs to 17 residues. CDR1 is MNHNY and CDR2 is SVGAGI in the germline V gene (reference sequence). V lost 0 bases and J 6 bases, leaving 19 bases between the germline ends. The CDR3, as DNA: TGTGCCAGCAGTTACTCGAGTTTGATCTTATCAGGGGATACGCAGTATTTT. This sequence encodes CASSYSSLILSGDTQYF.

The chain employs TRBV20-1 and TRBJ2-7, with TRBD2 matching 14 bases. With V trimmed by 6 bases and J by 8 bases, 12 bases remained unmatched. This CDR3 contains 15 residues. In germline, CDR1 is DFQATT, CDR2 SNEGSKA (reference sequence). DNA for the CDR3: TGCAGTGCGGCTCGACTAGCGGGAGGGCTTAGACAGCAGTACTTC. Encoded protein: CSAARLAGGLRQQYF.

V gene TRBV9 combines with J gene TRBJ2-7; 8 positions agree with TRBD1. Germline V gives CDR1 SGDLS, CDR2 YYNGEE. V trimming: 2 bases; J trimming: 0 bases; junction bases outside the gene matches: 4. This CDR3 spans 15 amino acids. The CDR3 protein is CASSVAQGASYEQYF. The DNA for the CDR3 is TGTGCCAGCAGCGTGGCCCAGGGGGCCTCCTACGAGCAGTACTTC.

The V gene is TRBV7-2, the J gene TRBJ2-5, with D possibly matching TRBD1 (5 bases). Germline lookup yields CDR1 SGHTA and CDR2 FQGNSA. This CDR3 is built from 15 residues. Trimming took off 1 base at V and 2 bases at J, with 11 bases between the two ends. This chain's CDR3 is CASSLDQGGQETQYF. The CDR3 DNA is TGTGCCAGCAGCTTAGATCAGGGTGGTCAAGAGACCCAGTACTTC. Supplemented by reference TRBV7-2 and TRBJ2-5, the full variable domain reads GAGVSQSPSNKVTEKGKDVELRCDPISGHTALYWYRQSLGQGLEFLIYFQGNSAPDKSGLPSDRFSAERTGGSVSTLTIQRTQQEDSAVYLCASSLDQGGQETQYFGPGTRLLVL.

This clonotype has a handful of counts. The chain joins TRBV20-1 to TRBJ2-3; TRBD2 aligns across 11 bases. The CDR3 totals 15 residues. Germline CDR1 is DFQATT and CDR2 is SNEGSKA (reference sequence). The ends lost 4 bases at V and 2 bases at J; junction bases unmatched: 5. CDR3 sequence: CSANSGRANTDTQYF. CDR3 DNA: TGCAGTGCTAATAGCGGGAGGGCCAACACAGATACGCAGTATTTT.

The chain links TRBV18 to TRBJ1-1; 11 nucleotides align to TRBD1. Unmatched junction bases numbered 7, after V lost 3 bases and J lost 4 bases. Germline CDR1 reads KGHSH; CDR2 reads LQKENI. This CDR3 contains 16 residues. The CDR3 DNA is TGTGCCAGCTCACCCGCCAGGACAGGGGGCTTCACTGAAGCTTTCTTT. Its protein is CASSPARTGGFTEAFF.

This chain joins TRBV29-1 and TRBJ1-2; 11 bases are a match to TRBD1. Per the germline V gene, CDR1 is SQVTM and CDR2 is ANQGSEA. CDR3 length: 15 amino acids. V was clipped by 6 bases and J by 3 bases; unmatched bases: 9. CDR3: CSVTMGTGGDYGYTF. The CDR3 DNA reads TGCAGCGTCACTATGGGGACAGGGGGGGACTATGGCTACACCTTC.

The V and J genes are TRBV7-3 and TRBJ2-5, with 10 bases matching TRBD2. CDR3 size: 15 residues. From germline, CDR1 is SGHTA and CDR2 FQGTGA. The CDR3, as DNA: TGTGCAAGGGGCCCTAGCGGGAGTCGCCAAGAGACCCAGTACTTC. It is translated as CARGPSGSRQETQYF.

This clonotype showed up just a few times. The V gene is TRBV7-3, the J gene TRBJ2-5, with a tentative D call TRBD2 (6 bases). The CDR3 covers 13 residues. Germline-derived CDR1 and CDR2 are SGHTA and FQGTGA. Trimming cost V 5 bases and J 5 bases, with 12 bases left between them. The CDR3 reads CASSRGLLETQYF. CDR3 bases: TGTGCCAGCAGCCGGGGACTGCTGGAGACCCAGTACTTC.

V usage is TRBV2 and J usage is TRBJ2-1, with D possibly matching TRBD2 (6 bases). The CDR3 totals 14 residues. The germline CDR1 and CDR2 sequences are SNHLY and FYNNEI. Deletions cut 2 bases from V and 6 bases from J, with 11 bases between. This chain's CDR3 is CASSEMDYTNEQFF. Here the CDR3 DNA reads TGTGCCAGCAGTGAAATGGACTATACCAATGAGCAGTTCTTC.

This clonotype was detected ten times or more. The V call is TRBV7-2, the J call TRBJ2-7, with TRBD2 identical over 12 bases. CDR3 length: 17 amino acids. CDR1 is SGHTA and CDR2 is FQGNSA in the germline V gene. With V trimmed by 0 bases and J by 2 bases, 5 bases remained unmatched. CDR3 residues: CASSLALAGGRTYEQYF. The CDR3 region has the DNA TGTGCCAGCAGCTTAGCCCTAGCGGGAGGGCGAACCTACGAGCAGTACTTC.

This clonotype turned up a few times. The chain couples TRBV5-6 to TRBJ2-7; D is perhaps TRBD2 (5 bases). Looked up from germline, CDR1 is SGHDT and CDR2 is YYEEEE. The V and J ends lost 0 bases and 3 bases respectively, with 16 bases between them. CDR3 size: 16 residues. The CDR3 sequence is CASSLGTPAGLYEQYF. CDR3 DNA: TGTGCCAGCAGCTTGGGCACCCCTGCGGGCCTCTACGAGCAGTACTTC.

This clonotype was counted between two and nine times. The V call is TRBV29-1, the J call TRBJ2-1; 10 bases agree with TRBD2. The CDR3 is made up of 13 amino acids. Germline lookup yields CDR1 SQVTM and CDR2 ANQGSEA. The junction had 2 bases not matched to a gene; V was cut back by 1 base and J by 8 bases. CDR3 in amino acids: CSVEGLAGDEQFF. The CDR3 bases are TGCAGCGTTGAAGGGCTAGCGGGAGATGAGCAGTTCTTC.

The chain carries TRBV12-3 or TRBV12-4 and TRBJ2-1; either TRBD1 or TRBD2 may fit D (5 bases each). Trimming pared 3 bases from V and 8 bases from J, leaving 14 bases between. The CDR3 length is 14 residues. This CDR3 reads CASSLRGGYDEQFF. Written as DNA, the CDR3 is TGTGCCAGCAGTTTGAGGGGTGGGTACGATGAGCAGTTCTTC.